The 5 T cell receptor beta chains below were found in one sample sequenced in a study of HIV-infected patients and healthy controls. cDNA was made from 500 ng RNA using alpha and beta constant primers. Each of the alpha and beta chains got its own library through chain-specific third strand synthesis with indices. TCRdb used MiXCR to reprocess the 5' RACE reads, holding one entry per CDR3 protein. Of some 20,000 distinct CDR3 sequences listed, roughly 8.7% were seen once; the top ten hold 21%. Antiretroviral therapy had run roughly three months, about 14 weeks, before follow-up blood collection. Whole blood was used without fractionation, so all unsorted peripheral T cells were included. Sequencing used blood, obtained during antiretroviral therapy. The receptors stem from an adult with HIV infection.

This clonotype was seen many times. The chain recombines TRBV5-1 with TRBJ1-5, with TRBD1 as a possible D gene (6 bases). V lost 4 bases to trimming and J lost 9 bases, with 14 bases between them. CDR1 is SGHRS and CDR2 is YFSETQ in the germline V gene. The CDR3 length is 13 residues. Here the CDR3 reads CASSPEGERPQHF. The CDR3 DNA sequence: TGCGCCAGCAGCCCGGAGGGGGAGCGGCCCCAGCATTTT.

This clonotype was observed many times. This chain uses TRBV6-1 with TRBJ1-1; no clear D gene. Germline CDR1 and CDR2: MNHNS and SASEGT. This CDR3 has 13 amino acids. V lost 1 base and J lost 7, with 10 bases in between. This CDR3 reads CASSEVFSVEAFF. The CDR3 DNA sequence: TGTGCCAGCAGTGAAGTTTTTTCCGTTGAAGCTTTCTTT.

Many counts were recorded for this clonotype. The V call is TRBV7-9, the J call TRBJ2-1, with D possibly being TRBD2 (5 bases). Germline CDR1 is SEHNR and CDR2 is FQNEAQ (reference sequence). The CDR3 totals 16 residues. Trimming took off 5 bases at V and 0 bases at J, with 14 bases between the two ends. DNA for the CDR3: TGTGCCAGCAGCCCCACAGACTATAGCTCCTACAATGAGCAGTTCTTC. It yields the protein CASSPTDYSSYNEQFF.

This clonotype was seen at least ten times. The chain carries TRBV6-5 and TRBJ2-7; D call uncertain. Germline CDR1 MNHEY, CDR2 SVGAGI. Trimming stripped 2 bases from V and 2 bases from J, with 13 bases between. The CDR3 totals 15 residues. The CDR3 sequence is CASSYQPRRPYEQYF. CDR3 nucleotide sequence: TGTGCCAGCAGTTACCAGCCTCGGAGACCCTACGAGCAGTACTTC.

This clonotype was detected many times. CDR3 sequence (DNA): TGTGCCAGCAGTTACTCGGCAGCCTCTGGAAACACCATATATTTT. Residues: CASSYSAASGNTIYF. The V gene is TRBV6-2 or TRBV6-3, the J gene TRBJ1-3; no clear D. V gave up 0 bases and J gave up 0 bases, with 6 bases separating them. This CDR3 has 15 amino acids. From germline, CDR1 is MNHEY and CDR2 SVGEGT.